These 27 T cell receptor beta chains were all obtained from the same sample, sequenced in a study of T cells in Graves' hyperthyroidism and ophthalmopathy. TCR beta CDR3 regions were amplified from RNA. Using the HTBI primer set, a first-round RT-PCR was run on the TCR CDR3. TCRdb independently ran MiXCR on the multiplex PCR reads; one entry per CDR3 protein. The table includes approximately 330,000 distinct CDR3 sequences, 15% to 20% detected once. Sequencing was done on a sample of blood. Every receptor here comes from a woman aged 45 to 65 with Graves' hyperthyroidism.

This clonotype came up a few times. The chain uses TRBV3-1 and TRBJ2-5; the match to TRBD2 covers 7 bases. Germline lookup yields CDR1 LGHDT and CDR2 YNNKEL (reference sequence). V lost 8 bases, J lost 5 bases, and 5 bases stayed unmatched. The CDR3 covers 12 residues. CDR3 DNA sequence: TGTGCCAGCCAAGCGGGGTCTGAGACCCAGTACTTC. It translates to CASQAGSETQYF.

This clonotype showed up many times. In nucleotides, the CDR3 is TGTGCCAGCAGCTTCCGGGGGGACCACTACGAGCAGTACTTC. Protein sequence: CASSFRGDHYEQYF. The chain recombines TRBV11-2 with TRBJ2-7, with 7 bases that match TRBD2. Germline V gene lookup returns CDR1 SGHAT and CDR2 FQNNGV. The CDR3 is 14 amino acids. Losses at the gene ends were 3 bases for V and 3 bases for J; bases not matched to a gene: 5.

This clonotype was detected ten times or more. This rearrangement joins TRBV7-9 to TRBJ2-7; 7 nucleotides agree with TRBD2. Looked up from germline, CDR1 is SEHNR and CDR2 is FQNEAQ (reference sequence). V shed 4 bases and J 1 base; nucleotides not matched to a gene: 10. The length of the CDR3 is 16 residues. As DNA, the CDR3 is TGTGCCAGCAGCTCCTCATCCGCGGGAGCTTCCTACGAGCAGTACTTC. Amino acid sequence: CASSSSSAGASYEQYF.

As concerns this clonotype: A much larger clone lies one base from this, so it may be a read error. The genes are TRBV28 and TRBJ2-7, with 8 bases that match TRBD2. The J call may not be correct, given that the DNA end is closer to TRBJ2-1. CDR1 MDHEN and CDR2 SYDVKM come from the germline V gene. The CDR3 is made up of 13 amino acids. CDR3 sequence: CASRSSGSYEQFF. CDR3 DNA: TGTGCCAGCAGGTCTAGCGGGTCCTACGAGCAGTTCTTC.

The gene calls are TRBV20-1 and TRBJ1-6; D might be TRBD1 (5 bases). Germline V gene lookup returns CDR1 DFQATT and CDR2 SNEGSKA (reference sequence). The length of the CDR3 is 17 residues. V was cut by 6 bases and J by 0 bases, with 18 bases left in between. The CDR3 nucleotides read TGCAGTGCCCGGGGAGACGGGGGGAGCTCCTATAATTCACCCCTCCACTTT. Translating gives CSARGDGGSSYNSPLHF.

This chain connects TRBV7-9 to TRBJ2-3, with D perhaps matching TRBD2 (6 bases). Trimming shortened V by 5 bases and J by 2 bases, and 14 bases separated the two germline ends. Germline V gives CDR1 SEHNR, CDR2 FQNEAQ (reference sequence). This CDR3 spans 15 amino acids. The CDR3, as DNA: TGTGCCAGCAGCCGGGGACTGGACAACACAGATACGCAGTATTTT. Amino acids: CASSRGLDNTDTQYF.

This clonotype was detected only a few times. V and J are TRBV28 and TRBJ2-2, with D perhaps TRBD1 (5 bases). The CDR3 runs 14 residues. V lost 6 bases to trimming and J lost 1 base, with 9 bases between them. Germline V lookup: CDR1 MDHEN, CDR2 SYDVKM. The DNA of the CDR3 is TGTGCCAGCAGGCAAGGACAGAACACCGGGGAGCTGTTTTTT. It is translated as CASRQGQNTGELFF.

The chain carries TRBV19 and TRBJ1-1; D ambiguous. The CDR3 runs 11 residues. Germline lookup yields CDR1 LNHDA and CDR2 SQIVND (reference sequence). Trimming cost V 7 bases and J 7 bases, with 10 bases left between them. This CDR3 is CASIRWSEAFF. The CDR3 DNA reads as TGTGCCAGTATAAGGTGGAGTGAAGCTTTCTTT.

This clonotype was observed a few times. The gene calls are TRBV7-2 and TRBJ2-4; D gene uncertain. Per the germline V gene, CDR1 is SGHTA and CDR2 is FQGNSA. V dropped 1 base and J dropped 3 bases, with 4 bases sitting between them. This CDR3 has 13 amino acids. The CDR3 nucleotides read TGTGCCAGCAGCTTAGACAACAAAAACATTCAGTACTTC. This encodes CASSLDNKNIQYF. The full variable domain, rest sourced from reference TRBV7-2 and TRBJ2-4, is GAGVSQSPSNKVTEKGKDVELRCDPISGHTALYWYRQSLGQGLEFLIYFQGNSAPDKSGLPSDRFSAERTGGSVSTLTIQRTQQEDSAVYLCASSLDNKNIQYFGAGTRLSVL.

This clonotype showed up many times. V is TRBV3-1 and J is TRBJ1-2; the D gene is possibly TRBD1 (5 bases). The CDR3 loop spans 14 amino acids. Trimming pared 1 base from V and 5 bases from J, leaving 11 bases between. Germline CDR1 LGHDT, CDR2 YNNKEL (reference sequence). In DNA, the CDR3 is TGTGCCAGCAGCCAAGGGGGCCTCCAATATGGCTACACCTTC. Translated, it gives CASSQGGLQYGYTF.

This clonotype was detected only a few times. The chain links TRBV29-1 to TRBJ2-5, with 13 bases fitting TRBD2. Germline V gene lookup returns CDR1 SQVTM and CDR2 ANQGSEA. CDR3 length: 14 amino acids. The V segment lost 6 bases and the J segment 3 bases; nucleotides outside the gene matches: 4. In DNA form, the CDR3 reads TGCAGCGTGGGGGGGACTAGCGGGGAAGAGACCCAGTACTTC. Its protein is CSVGGTSGEETQYF.

This chain joins TRBV5-1 and TRBJ2-5; perhaps TRBD2 as D (5 bases). Germline V lookup: CDR1 SGHRS, CDR2 YFSETQ. The CDR3 consists of 15 residues. Trimming left V 2 bases short and J 5 bases short, with 16 bases between. The CDR3 DNA sequence: TGCGCCAGCAGCTTCGGAGGTAGAAAGGAGGAGACCCAGTACTTC. This sequence encodes CASSFGGRKEETQYF.

The chain carries TRBV13 and TRBJ2-2; the D gene is possibly TRBD1 (6 bases). Between the trimmed V and J ends, which lost 5 bases and 8 bases, there was a span of 21 bases. Looked up from germline, CDR1 is PRHDT and CDR2 is FYEKMQ (reference sequence). CDR3 length: 16 residues. CDR3 nucleotides: TGTGCCAGCAGCAGGCCGGGACAATCAAATTTTGGGGAGCTGTTTTTT. This codes for CASSRPGQSNFGELFF. Full variable domain (missing parts from reference TRBV13 and TRBJ2-2): AAGVIQSPRHLIKEKRETATLKCYPIPRHDTVYWYQQGPGQDPQFLISFYEKMQSDKGSIPDRFSAQQFSDYHSELNMSSLELGDSALYFCASSRPGQSNFGELFFGEGSRLTVL.

V usage is TRBV20-1 and J usage is TRBJ2-3, with TRBD2 matching 12 bases. Germline V lookup: CDR1 DFQATT, CDR2 SNEGSKA (reference sequence). The CDR3 length is 15 residues. V lost 3 bases to trimming and J lost 4 bases; unmatched junction nucleotides: 5. Here the CDR3 DNA reads TGCAGTGCTAGCCCTAGCGGGGGGGCGGCAGATACGCAGTATTTT. Translating it yields CSASPSGGAADTQYF.

This chain connects TRBV6-1 to TRBJ1-2; D gene ambiguous. Trimming took 6 bases from V and 2 from J, leaving 10 bases between them. The CDR3 has 13 amino acids. Germline-derived CDR1 and CDR2 are MNHNS and SASEGT. The CDR3 here is CASRFTPNYGYTF. The CDR3 region has the DNA TGTGCCAGCAGATTCACTCCGAACTATGGCTACACCTTC.

In this sample, this clonotype turned up many times. This sequence joins TRBV27 and TRBJ2-7; D gene ambiguous. V lost 4 bases, J lost 0 bases, and 7 bases lay in between. This CDR3 region has 13 residues. CDR1 and CDR2 (germline): MNHEY, SMNVEV (reference sequence). CDR3 sequence (DNA): TGTGCCAGCAGTTCCGACGCCTCCTACGAGCAGTACTTC. Translating it yields CASSSDASYEQYF.

This sequence joins TRBV7-3 and TRBJ2-1, with 12 bases matching TRBD2. Looked up from germline, CDR1 is SGHTA and CDR2 is FQGTGA. This CDR3 has 15 amino acids. Trimming took 2 bases from V and 10 from J; bases not matched to a gene: 6. CDR3 DNA sequence: TGTGCCAGCAGCTTACTAGCGGGAGGGTACCAAGAGCAGTTCTTC. It encodes CASSLLAGGYQEQFF.

CDR3 residues: CASSSGWANEKLFF. The CDR3 DNA sequence: TGTGCCAGCAGCTCCGGATGGGCTAATGAAAAACTGTTTTTT. The J gene is TRBJ1-4, the V gene TRBV5-6, with D hard to call. The V gene lost 3 bases and the J gene lost 3 bases, with 9 bases spanning the gap. Germline V lookup: CDR1 SGHDT, CDR2 YYEEEE. The CDR3 covers 14 residues. Full variable domain (missing parts from reference TRBV5-6 and TRBJ1-4): DAGVTQSPTHLIKTRGQQVTLRCSPKSGHDTVSWYQQALGQGPQFIFQYYEEEERQRGNFPDRFSGHQFPNYSSELNVNALLLGDSALYLCASSSGWANEKLFFGSGTQLSVL.

This clonotype showed up many times. The chain combines TRBV12-3 or TRBV12-4 with TRBJ2-5; 14 nucleotides align to TRBD2. Germline trimming cut 5 bases from V and 3 bases from J; bases unmatched to any gene: 5. The CDR3 is made up of 16 amino acids. In DNA form, the CDR3 reads TGTGCCAGCAGTCCCCAGACTAGCGGGAGGGAAGAGACCCAGTACTTC. Translating it yields CASSPQTSGREETQYF.

The table lists this clonotype with a count of one. This may be a read error, as it is one base from a much larger clone. The chain uses TRBV28 and TRBJ2-7; TRBD1 matches 9 bases. The CDR3 is made up of 13 amino acids. Germline CDR1 and CDR2: MDHEN and SYDVKM. The CDR3 region has the DNA TGTGCCAGCAGTTCGGGACAGGGCTGGGAGCGGTACTTC. This codes for CASSSGQGWERYF.

This clonotype showed up many times. The chain recombines TRBV6-1 with TRBJ2-2; tentatively, D is TRBD1 or TRBD2 (7 bases each). CDR1 is MNHNS, CDR2 SASEGT, per germline. The CDR3 runs 16 residues. Trimming stripped 5 bases from V and 5 bases from J, with 18 bases between. The CDR3 DNA reads as TGTGCCAGCAGTAAGGGGGCTAGCGGACGTACCGGGGAGCTGTTTTTT. Translated: CASSKGASGRTGELFF.

This clonotype was detected many times. V usage is TRBV5-4 and J usage is TRBJ2-1; tentative D call: TRBD2 (6 bases). The CDR3 is 16 residues long. Trimming removed 4 bases from V and 2 bases from J, with 16 bases in between. Germline V gene lookup returns CDR1 SGHNT and CDR2 YYREEE (reference sequence). This CDR3 reads CASSRGSGYAYNEQFF. The CDR3 DNA is TGTGCCAGCAGCAGAGGCAGCGGGTACGCCTACAATGAGCAGTTCTTC.

This clonotype was seen repeatedly, ten times or more. This chain joins TRBV24-1 and TRBJ2-3; 9 bases are a match to TRBD1. CDR1 is KGHDR, CDR2 SFDVKD, per germline. This CDR3 comprises 16 residues. J lost 5 bases, V lost 5 bases, and 10 bases had no gene match. CDR3: CATSGGQGNGGDTQYF. The DNA for the CDR3 is TGTGCCACCAGTGGTGGACAGGGGAATGGAGGAGATACGCAGTATTTT.

This clonotype was observed at least ten times. In DNA form, the CDR3 reads TGTGCCTGGAGTCTAGGGACAGCGAAATTCCAGGCTGAAGCTTTCTTT. Translation gives CAWSLGTAKFQAEAFF. J is TRBJ1-1 and V is TRBV30; 7 bases match TRBD1. V was pared by 2 bases and J by 6 bases, with 15 bases of the junction left unmatched. The CDR3 loop spans 16 amino acids. Per the germline V gene, CDR1 is GTSNPN and CDR2 is SVGIG (reference sequence).

The rearrangement joins TRBV7-8 to TRBJ2-1; 11 nucleotides align to TRBD2. Germline CDR1 SGHVS, CDR2 FQNEAQ. The CDR3 has 21 amino acids. V lost 5 bases, J lost 2 bases, and 20 bases stayed unmatched. The CDR3 here is CASSPNTGLAEAPGTYNEQFF. CDR3 nucleotides: TGTGCCAGCAGCCCAAATACGGGACTAGCGGAGGCCCCGGGGACCTACAATGAGCAGTTCTTC. The whole variable domain, remainder taken from reference TRBV7-8 and TRBJ2-1, is GAGVSQSPRYKVAKRGQDVALRCDPISGHVSLFWYQQALGQGPEFLTYFQNEAQLDKSGLPSDRFFAERPEGSVSTLKIQRTQQEDSAVYLCASSPNTGLAEAPGTYNEQFFGPGTRLTVL.

With regard to this clonotype: One junction end does not reproduce the germline sequence, and a read error may be involved. The chain recombines TRBV5-1 with TRBJ2-7; no clear D. Germline V gene sequence: CDR1 SGHRS, CDR2 YFSETQ. The length of the CDR3 is 16 residues. The CDR3 region is CTSSLAFKGMTYEQYF. DNA for the CDR3: TGCACCAGCAGCTTGGCCTTTAAAGGGATGACCTACGAGCAGTACTTC.

V is TRBV7-3 and J is TRBJ2-5, with D unclear. The V gene lost 5 bases and the J gene lost 1 base, with 8 bases spanning the gap. CDR1 is SGHTA, CDR2 FQGTGA, per germline. This CDR3 spans 13 amino acids. The CDR3 DNA is TGTGCCAGCAGCGTCAATTCCCAAGAGACCCAGTACTTC. Its translation: CASSVNSQETQYF.